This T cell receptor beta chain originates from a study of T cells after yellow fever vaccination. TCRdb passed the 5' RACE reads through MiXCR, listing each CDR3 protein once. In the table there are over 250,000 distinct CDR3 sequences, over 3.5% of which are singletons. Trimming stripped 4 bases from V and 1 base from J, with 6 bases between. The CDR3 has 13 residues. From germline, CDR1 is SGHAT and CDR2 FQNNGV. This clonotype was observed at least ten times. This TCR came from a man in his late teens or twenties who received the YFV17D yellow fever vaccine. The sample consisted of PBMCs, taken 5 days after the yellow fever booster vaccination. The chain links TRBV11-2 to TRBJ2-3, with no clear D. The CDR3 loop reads CASSSPGTDTQYF. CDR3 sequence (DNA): TGTGCCAGCAGCTCCCCCGGCACAGATACGCAGTATTTT.